What follows describes a single T cell receptor (beta chain). Germline V gives CDR1 SGHRS, CDR2 YFSETQ. The CDR3 extends over 14 amino acids. The germline V and J ends were trimmed by 2 bases and 3 bases, with 8 bases remaining between them. The data originate from a study of beta chain features in type 1 diabetes. The sequenced template was cDNA made from the entire isolated RNA. The method was immunoSEQ multiplex PCR; TCRdb's version includes in-frame clones alone and lacks a portion of them. Among roughly 500,000 clones listed, about 30% were seen once. The chain uses TRBV5-1 and TRBJ2-2; the D gene is possibly TRBD2 (5 bases). The TCR was taken from a man between 18 and 29 years old in good health. Sequencing was performed on naive CD4+ T cells from blood. The CDR3 region is CASSFMRDTGELFF. The CDR3 bases are TGCGCCAGCAGCTTTATGCGGGACACCGGGGAGCTGTTTTTT.